Only a few counts were recorded for the clone carrying this TCR beta chain. This sample was included in a study of shared clonotypes between healthy human individuals. V lost 7 bases and J 5 bases, leaving 12 bases between the germline ends. The CDR3 is 12 amino acids. CDR1 ENHRY and CDR2 SYGVKD come from the germline V gene. Assay: immunoSEQ multiplex PCR; the TCRdb copy retains only in-frame clones and omits some. The data contain nearly 1,000,000 clones, about 80% of them singletons. This TCR derives from a man aged 18 to 30 in good health. The chain joins TRBV10-3 to TRBJ2-7, with D maybe TRBD1 (5 bases). Material: memory CD4+ T cells sorted from blood. Noted subset: CD45RA-negative fraction. The CDR3 DNA sequence: TGTGCCATCACAGACAGTTACAACGAGCAGTACTTC. It yields the protein CAITDSYNEQYF.